This T cell receptor beta chain was found in a study of brain T cells in children with intractable seizures. V lost 3 bases and J lost 2; bases outside the gene matches: 3. The CDR3 consists of 15 residues. CDR1 DFQATT and CDR2 SNEGSKA come from the germline V gene (reference sequence). Method: immunoSEQ multiplex PCR; TCRdb's copy keeps in-frame clones and lacks some. In the table there are about 350,000 clones, 93% of which are singletons. Time point specified: blood from clinic visit 5 months post-surgery; TSC patient then seizure free. Only cases whose brain tissue showed the highest T cell transcript signatures were sequenced. At least one anti-epileptic drug was given before surgery.

The clonotype originates from a boy under two years old with tuberous sclerosis and intractable seizures. The chain couples TRBV20-1 to TRBJ1-3, with 11 bases identical to TRBD1. The specimen comprised peripheral blood, sampled less than 6 months after surgery. The chain's CDR3 is CSASPGQGAGNTIYF. The CDR3 DNA sequence: TGCAGTGCTAGTCCGGGACAGGGGGCTGGAAACACCATATATTTT.